Below are 24 T cell receptor beta chains sequenced from a single sample in a study of PD-1 and CTLA-4 blockade in melanoma. Some clones are missing from TCRdb's copy, which holds only in-frame ones; the method was immunoSEQ multiplex PCR. Among almost 30,000 clones listed, 85% to 90% were seen once. The material sequenced was CD8+ T cells from peripheral blood, taken before anti-PD-1 treatment. Source of these receptors: a human donor with melanoma.

This clone was seen just once. The chain employs TRBV3-1 (or the pseudogene TRBV3-2) and TRBJ1-2, with 11 nucleotides matching TRBD1. V dropped 4 bases and J dropped 4; count of bases not matched to a gene: 5. Germline CDR1 LGHDT, CDR2 YNNKEL (reference sequence). The CDR3 is 15 residues long. The DNA for the CDR3 is TGTGCCAGCAGCCGTGGACAGGGGGCTATCTATGGCTACACCTTC. Translation gives CASSRGQGAIYGYTF.

The chain joins TRBV6-2 or TRBV6-3 to TRBJ1-6; no clear D. Germline assignment: CDR1 MNHEY and CDR2 SVGEGT. This CDR3 spans 15 amino acids. Trimming removed 2 bases from V and 8 bases from J, with 13 bases in between. CDR3 sequence reads: CASSYEAGEDSPLHF. The CDR3 region has the DNA TGTGCCAGCAGTTACGAGGCGGGAGAGGATTCACCCCTCCACTTT.

The chain couples TRBV6-5 to TRBJ1-1; possibly TRBD1 for D (5 bases). CDR1 is MNHEY and CDR2 is SVGAGI in the germline V gene. The length of the CDR3 is 14 residues. Trimming stripped 7 bases from V and 5 bases from J, with 17 bases between. The CDR3 sequence is CASTTGIRGTEAFF. CDR3 DNA sequence: TGTGCCAGCACCACAGGAATAAGAGGGACTGAAGCTTTCTTT.

This clone was observed a handful of times. V is TRBV13 and J is TRBJ2-7; D could derive from TRBD1 or TRBD2 (5 bases each). V lost 4 bases and J 5 bases, leaving 9 bases between the germline ends. The CDR3 extends over 12 amino acids. Per germline, CDR1 PRHDT and CDR2 FYEKMQ (reference sequence). The CDR3 DNA reads as TGTGCCAGCAGCTCCTGGGGACACGAGCAGTACTTC. Its protein product is CASSSWGHEQYF.

There are a few counts of this clone. This rearrangement joins TRBV27 to TRBJ2-1, with 7 bases fitting TRBD1. This CDR3 is 15 amino acids long. Per the germline V gene, CDR1 is MNHEY and CDR2 is SMNVEV (reference sequence). V lost 0 bases and J lost 4; bases outside the gene matches: 3. CDR3: CASSLSGQFYNEQFF. CDR3 nucleotides: TGTGCCAGCAGTTTATCGGGACAGTTTTACAATGAGCAGTTCTTC.

The chain carries TRBV19 and TRBJ2-3; 10 bases map to TRBD1. Germline V CDR1 and CDR2: LNHDA, SQIVND (reference sequence). There are 14 residues in the CDR3. The V gene end was trimmed by 6 bases and the J gene end by 7 bases; junction bases not matched to a gene: 7. In DNA, the CDR3 is TGTGCCAGTAGCTACGGACAGGGGGGCAATACGCAGTATTTT. Its translation: CASSYGQGGNTQYF.

The rearrangement uses TRBV25-1 and TRBJ2-7; no clear D. V was pared by 4 bases and J by 4 bases, with 5 bases between. Germline V lookup: CDR1 MGHDK, CDR2 SYGVNS. The CDR3 is 11 residues long. CDR3 bases: TGTGCCAGCAGTGTGGGATACGAGCAGTACTTC. Amino acid sequence: CASSVGYEQYF.

The chain couples TRBV11-2 to TRBJ2-1; weak D call: TRBD2 (5 bases). The CDR3 has 16 amino acids. The germline V gene encodes CDR1 SGHAT and CDR2 FQNNGV. The V end lost 0 bases, the J end lost 1 base, and 10 bases lay between the germline ends. The CDR3 is CASSLEAAGSYNEQFF. DNA of the CDR3: TGTGCCAGCAGCTTAGAGGCGGCGGGTTCCTACAATGAGCAGTTCTTC.

V gene TRBV30 combines with J gene TRBJ1-4, with D maybe TRBD1 (6 bases). The CDR3 spans 15 residues. Germline V gene lookup returns CDR1 GTSNPN and CDR2 SVGIG (reference sequence). Trimming took 4 bases from V and 0 from J, leaving 12 bases between them. CDR3 nucleotides: TGTGCCTGGAACTTGGGGGCCGCAACTAATGAAAAACTGTTTTTT. This gives the protein CAWNLGAATNEKLFF.

This chain joins TRBV2 and TRBJ2-2; 8 nucleotides match TRBD2. Germline-derived CDR1 and CDR2 are SNHLY and FYNNEI. The CDR3 is 14 amino acids. V gave up 1 base and J gave up 6 bases; unmatched junction bases: 1. CDR3 nucleotides: TGTGCCAGCAGTGAAGGGACTAGCTCCGGGGAGCTGTTTTTT. Protein sequence: CASSEGTSSGELFF.

The chain employs TRBV2 and TRBJ1-1; no firm D call. The CDR3 consists of 12 residues. Trimming stripped 8 bases from V and 4 bases from J, with 11 bases between. Germline V gene data show CDR1 as SNHLY and CDR2 as FYNNEI. CDR3 region: CASVMTGTEAFF. For the CDR3, the DNA is TGTGCCAGCGTAATGACGGGCACTGAAGCTTTCTTT. Full variable domain (remainder filled in from reference TRBV2 and TRBJ1-1): EPEVTQTPSHQVTQMGQEVILRCVPISNHLYFYWYRQILGQKVEFLVSFYNNEISEKSEIFDDQFSVERPDGSNFTLKIRSTKLEDSAMYFCASVMTGTEAFFGQGTRLTVV.

The chain uses TRBV7-8 and TRBJ1-1, with D possibly TRBD1 on 5 matching bases. V lost 2 bases to trimming and J lost 7 bases, with 14 bases between them. There are 14 residues in the CDR3. Germline CDR1 and CDR2: SGHVS and FQNEAQ. The CDR3: CASSLNWDLFEAFF. CDR3 in DNA: TGTGCCAGCAGCTTAAATTGGGACCTATTTGAAGCTTTCTTT. The complete variable domain, with remaining parts taken from reference TRBV7-8 and TRBJ1-1, reads GAGVSQSPRYKVAKRGQDVALRCDPISGHVSLFWYQQALGQGPEFLTYFQNEAQLDKSGLPSDRFFAERPEGSVSTLKIQRTQQEDSAVYLCASSLNWDLFEAFFGQGTRLTVV.

Only one count was recorded for this clone. The V gene is TRBV27, the J gene TRBJ2-2, with D possibly being TRBD1 or TRBD2 (5 bases each). Germline V gene data show CDR1 as MNHEY and CDR2 as SMNVEV (reference sequence). V lost 4 bases and J lost 5, with 8 bases in between. The CDR3 consists of 13 residues. Here the CDR3 DNA reads TGTGCCAGCAGTTCTGGGGGAACCGGGGAGCTGTTTTTT. Protein: CASSSGGTGELFF.

This clone appeared a single time. This chain links TRBV7-9 with TRBJ2-3; TRBD2 matches at 10 bases. Germline CDR1 is SEHNR and CDR2 is FQNEAQ (reference sequence). Trimming cost V 3 bases and J 6 bases; bases outside gene matches: 6. This CDR3 spans 15 amino acids. CDR3: CASSFLAGEVDTQYF. The CDR3 nucleotides read TGTGCCAGCAGCTTCCTAGCGGGAGAAGTTGATACGCAGTATTTT.

The chain joins TRBV11-2 to TRBJ2-1; 8 bases map to TRBD2. The CDR3 loop spans 15 amino acids. Germline-derived CDR1 and CDR2 are SGHAT and FQNNGV. V was pared by 2 bases and J by 5 bases, with 5 bases of the junction left unmatched. The CDR3 spells CASSLLLADNNEQFF. The DNA of the CDR3 is TGTGCCAGCAGCTTACTACTAGCGGACAACAATGAGCAGTTCTTC.

This chain uses TRBV27 with TRBJ2-7; tentative D call: TRBD2 (7 bases). Germline V gene lookup returns CDR1 MNHEY and CDR2 SMNVEV (reference sequence). The CDR3 contains 15 residues. Trimming stripped 2 bases from V and 0 bases from J, with 11 bases between. This CDR3 reads CASSLGGGASYEQYF. Here the CDR3 DNA reads TGTGCCAGCAGTTTAGGAGGGGGGGCCTCCTACGAGCAGTACTTC.

The V and J genes are TRBV5-4 and TRBJ1-1; no clear D gene. Germline V lookup: CDR1 SGHNT, CDR2 YYREEE (reference sequence). The CDR3 is 14 residues long. The V end lost 0 bases, the J end lost 2 bases, and 8 bases lay between the germline ends. The CDR3 DNA is TGTGCCAGCAGCTTGGTTAACGAAAACACTGAAGCTTTCTTT. It codes for CASSLVNENTEAFF.

The chain couples TRBV3-1 (or the pseudogene TRBV3-2) to TRBJ2-5; D may be TRBD2 (6 bases). Trimming removed 1 base from V and 1 base from J, with 10 bases in between. CDR3 length equals 15 residues. The V gene's germline CDR1 is LGHDT and CDR2 YNNKEL (reference sequence). CDR3 coding DNA: TGTGCCAGCAGCCAAGGCGGGAACCTCCAAGAGACCCAGTACTTC. This codes for CASSQGGNLQETQYF.

A single count supports this clone. The chain carries TRBV5-5 and TRBJ1-1; D not resolved. V shed 0 bases and J shed 2 bases, with 8 bases lying between them. The CDR3 spans 14 residues. Germline V gene lookup returns CDR1 SGHKS and CDR2 YYEKEE (reference sequence). This chain's CDR3 is CASSLVRINTEAFF. CDR3 DNA: TGTGCCAGCAGCTTGGTTAGGATCAACACTGAAGCTTTCTTT.

The chain couples TRBV28 to TRBJ2-7, with D perhaps matching TRBD1 or TRBD2 (5 bases each). The length of the CDR3 is 15 residues. The germline V and J ends were trimmed by 6 bases and 2 bases, with 17 bases remaining between them. Germline loops: CDR1 MDHEN, CDR2 SYDVKM. In nucleotides, the CDR3 is TGTGCCAGCAGAAAAGGGCCCCAGGGAGCCTACGAGCAGTACTTC. Protein: CASRKGPQGAYEQYF. Supplemented by reference TRBV28 and TRBJ2-7, the full variable domain reads DVKVTQSSRYLVKRTGEKVFLECVQDMDHENMFWYRQDPGLGLRLIYFSYDVKMKEKGDIPEGYSVSREKKERFSLILESASTNQTSMYLCASRKGPQGAYEQYFGPGTRLTVT.

V gene TRBV7-9 combines with J gene TRBJ1-5, with TRBD1 identical over 7 bases. Germline V gene sequence: CDR1 SEHNR, CDR2 FQNEAQ (reference sequence). Losses at the gene ends were 5 bases for V and 0 bases for J; bases not matched to a gene: 10. The CDR3 spans 17 residues. The CDR3 protein is CASSASTGDYSNQPQHF. As DNA, the CDR3 is TGTGCCAGCAGCGCGAGTACAGGGGATTATAGCAATCAGCCCCAGCATTTT.

The gene calls are TRBV28 and TRBJ2-1; 9 bases are a match to TRBD2. V dropped 2 bases and J dropped 9; count of bases not matched to a gene: 11. This CDR3 spans 16 amino acids. Germline V gene sequence: CDR1 MDHEN, CDR2 SYDVKM. This CDR3 is CASSLLAGYPSGEQFF. CDR3 sequence (DNA): TGTGCCAGCAGTTTACTAGCGGGATACCCCTCGGGTGAGCAGTTCTTC.

This clone was counted once. The chain carries TRBV14 and TRBJ2-1, with TRBD2 matching 7 bases. V gave up 3 bases and J gave up 0 bases; unmatched junction bases: 5. Germline V gene data show CDR1 as SGHDN and CDR2 as FVKESK. The CDR3 loop spans 16 amino acids. CDR3 in DNA: TGTGCCAGCAGCCATTTAGCGGGCAGCTCCTACAATGAGCAGTTCTTC. Translated, it gives CASSHLAGSSYNEQFF. Variable domain in full (rest from reference TRBV14 and TRBJ2-1): EAGVTQFPSHSVIEKGQTVTLRCDPISGHDNLYWYRRVMGKEIKFLLHFVKESKQDESGMPNNRFLAERTGGTYSTLKVQPAELEDSGVYFCASSHLAGSSYNEQFFGPGTRLTVL.

V and J are TRBV24-1 and TRBJ2-2; D gene unclear. V was trimmed by 0 bases and J by 4 bases, leaving 2 bases between them. Germline lookup yields CDR1 KGHDR and CDR2 SFDVKD. This CDR3 contains 13 residues. This chain's CDR3 is CATSDLITGELFF. DNA of the CDR3: TGTGCCACCAGTGATTTGATCACCGGGGAGCTGTTTTTT.